The 2 T cell receptor beta chains listed next were all sequenced from one sample in a study of blood T cell repertoires in COVID-19. Data came from immunoSEQ multiplex PCR; TCRdb stores just in-frame clones and leaves some out. The table lists about 240,000 clones, more than 75% of them singletons, with over 3% in the top ten. Sequencing used peripheral blood. The receptor set was obtained from a woman in her twenties or thirties who had recovered from COVID-19.

A few counts support this clone. The CDR3 nucleotides are TGCGCCAGCAGCCAAGATTTATTAGCGGGACTATACAATGAGCAGTTCTTC. It is translated as CASSQDLLAGLYNEQFF. This chain links TRBV4-1 with TRBJ2-1; 8 bases align to TRBD2. There are 17 residues in the CDR3. The J segment lost 4 bases and the V segment lost 0 bases, leaving 8 bases of the junction unmatched. Germline V gene sequence: CDR1 MGHRA, CDR2 YSYEKL.

The chain uses TRBV12-5 and TRBJ2-5; 10 nucleotides line up with TRBD2. The CDR3 extends over 16 amino acids. Per germline, CDR1 LGHNT and CDR2 FRNRAP. V lost 0 bases to trimming and J lost 9 bases; unmatched junction nucleotides: 10. In DNA form, the CDR3 reads TGTGCTAGTGGTTTGGTACAACCTGAGCTAGCGGGGGCCCAGTACTTC. As protein: CASGLVQPELAGAQYF.